The source of this T cell receptor beta chain is a study of blood T cell repertoires in COVID-19. For the study at large: Acute and convalescent COVID-19 specimens originated in the United States, Italy and Spain. The analysed material was cDNA or gDNA that came from T cells, B-cell-depleted T cells, or PBMCs.

In the original analysis: Reference gene primer amplification in the assay estimated nucleated cell counts. TCRdb's table, derived via immunoSEQ multiplex PCR, lists solely in-frame clones and lacks some. V, J and clone size were drawn from that table, and D and trimming were deduced from the DNA. The sample records some 150,000 clones, approximately 80% being singletons. V gave up 4 bases and J gave up 4 bases; unmatched junction bases: 6. There are 14 residues in the CDR3. Germline loops: CDR1 LGHNA, CDR2 YNFKEQ. The chain uses TRBV4-2 and TRBJ1-1, with 7 positions matching TRBD1. Sample: peripheral blood. The receptor comes from a man in his 60s with active or convalescent COVID-19. The CDR3 nucleotides are TGTGCCAGCAGCCTAAGGGGGCAGGTCACTGAAGCTTTCTTT. Protein: CASSLRGQVTEAFF.